These 20 T cell receptor beta chains share one sample of origin, sequenced in a study of cytomegalovirus exposure and HLA in healthy donors. Clones were sequenced by immunoSEQ multiplex PCR, and TCRdb holds only the in-frame ones, with some missing. Of about 180,000 clones listed, around 87% are singletons. The material sequenced was PBMCs. Receptors originate from a woman aged 25-40 years in good health and CMV-seronegative.

The V and J genes are TRBV18 and TRBJ1-2, with D possibly being TRBD1 (5 bases). The length of the CDR3 is 14 residues. Germline CDR1 reads KGHSH; CDR2 reads LQKENI. V lost 3 bases to trimming and J lost 5 bases, with 13 bases between them. The CDR3 bases are TGTGCCAGCTCACCGCCGGGACTTAGTTATGGCTACACCTTC. Translated, it gives CASSPPGLSYGYTF.

The CDR3 nucleotides read TGTGCCATCAGTGAGTTGTCCGGGACAGGGTACGAGCAGTACTTC. Amino acid sequence: CAISELSGTGYEQYF. The chain recombines TRBV10-3 with TRBJ2-7; 9 nucleotides agree with TRBD1. There are 15 residues in the CDR3. V dropped 1 base and J dropped 4; count of bases not matched to a gene: 5. CDR1 is ENHRY and CDR2 is SYGVKD in the germline V gene.

The chain has TRBV6-6 and TRBJ2-5; the D gene is possibly TRBD2 (5 bases). Germline V CDR1 and CDR2: MNHNY, SVGAGI (reference sequence). There are 14 residues in the CDR3. V shed 5 bases and J shed 0 bases, with 10 bases lying between them. In DNA form, the CDR3 reads TGTGCCAGCAGTCAGACCGGGAACCAAGAGACCCAGTACTTC. It encodes CASSQTGNQETQYF.

This chain's CDR3 is CASSLWSAGGPDEQYF. As DNA, the CDR3 is TGCGCCAGCAGCTTGTGGTCGGCGGGGGGGCCGGACGAGCAGTACTTC. The V call is TRBV5-1, the J call TRBJ2-7; 9 bases align to TRBD2. CDR1 and CDR2 (germline): SGHRS, YFSETQ. The CDR3 contains 16 residues. V shed 1 base, J shed 5 bases, and the junction held 10 bases outside the gene matches.

The chain is built from TRBV14 and TRBJ1-1; D gene ambiguous. V lost 1 base and J lost 0, with 9 bases in between. From germline, CDR1 is SGHDN and CDR2 FVKESK. The CDR3 is 15 amino acids. Here the CDR3 reads CASSQGRAMNTEAFF. In nucleotides, the CDR3 is TGTGCCAGCAGCCAAGGGAGAGCCATGAACACTGAAGCTTTCTTT.

Regarding this clone: Because the CDR3's place on the DNA is in doubt, the DNA is left out and the CDR3 is given as listed by TCRdb. The gene calls are TRBV7-5 and TRBJ2-7; the D call in the table, TRBD1, was not verified against the DNA. TRBV7-5 is a listed pseudogene. 13 amino acids form the CDR3, both terminal residues included. The chain's CDR3 is CARSFGPGSEQYF.

This clone was detected once. J is TRBJ1-5 and V is TRBV29-1; maybe TRBD1 (6 bases). Germline CDR1 and CDR2: SQVTM and ANQGSEA. There are 14 residues in the CDR3. V was pared by 4 bases and J by 0 bases, with 10 bases between. CDR3 amino acids: CSVGSGVSNQPQHF. The CDR3 nucleotides are TGCAGCGTTGGGTCAGGGGTTAGCAATCAGCCCCAGCATTTT. Combining the CDR3 with reference TRBV29-1 and TRBJ1-5 gives the whole variable domain SAVISQKPSRDICQRGTSLTIQCQVDSQVTMMFWYRQQPGQSLTLIATANQGSEATYESGFVIDKFPISRPNLTFSTLTVSNMSPEDSSIYLCSVGSGVSNQPQHFGDGTRLSIL.

This clone was detected once. The V gene is TRBV9, the J gene TRBJ2-3, with 9 bases matching TRBD2. The CDR3 contains 17 residues. Unmatched junction bases numbered 11, after V lost 1 base and J lost 5 bases. Germline V gives CDR1 SGDLS, CDR2 YYNGEE. Here the CDR3 DNA reads TGTGCCAGCAGCGTATTATCCCGGCGGGGGGGTTTAGATACGCAGTATTTT. It specifies CASSVLSRRGGLDTQYF.

This chain's CDR3 is CASSDSPYNEQFF. In nucleotides, the CDR3 is TGCGCCAGCAGTGATTCTCCCTACAATGAGCAGTTCTTC. The chain is built from TRBV10-1 and TRBJ2-1, with unresolved D. Trimming stripped 3 bases from V and 2 bases from J, with 5 bases between. Germline CDR1 WNHNN, CDR2 SYGVQD (reference sequence). The CDR3 loop spans 13 amino acids.

The chain is built from TRBV19 and TRBJ2-3; TRBD1 matches 9 bases. In germline, CDR1 is LNHDA, CDR2 SQIVND (reference sequence). Trimming cost V 5 bases and J 1 base; bases outside gene matches: 7. The CDR3 totals 16 residues. CDR3 DNA: TGTGCCAGTAGTCCCGCCCGGGACAGGGGCACAGATACGCAGTATTTT. Encoded protein: CASSPARDRGTDTQYF.

The V and J genes are TRBV30 and TRBJ1-6, with 11 bases fitting TRBD1. The germline gives CDR1 GTSNPN, CDR2 SVGIG (reference sequence). V was pared by 5 bases and J by 13 bases, with 1 base of the junction left unmatched. This CDR3 spans 11 amino acids. The CDR3 region is CAWGTGGPLHF. CDR3 bases: TGTGCCTGGGGGACAGGGGGTCCCCTCCACTTT.

This chain joins TRBV27 and TRBJ1-5; the D gene is possibly TRBD1 (6 bases). The CDR3 totals 17 residues. V was shortened by 6 bases and J by 4 bases, with 22 bases between the two germline ends. Germline V gene sequence: CDR1 MNHEY, CDR2 SMNVEV (reference sequence). The DNA of the CDR3 is TGTGCCAGCAGAAGGACAGTCTCATCAATTCATAATCAGCCCCAGCATTTT. Protein: CASRRTVSSIHNQPQHF.

The rearrangement uses TRBV19 and TRBJ2-1; D ambiguous. The V gene's germline CDR1 is LNHDA and CDR2 SQIVND (reference sequence). The CDR3 runs to 13 residues. Trimming pared 1 base from V and 9 bases from J, leaving 10 bases between. The CDR3 DNA reads as TGTGCCAGTAGTATAGCCCCGATGCGTGAGCAGTTCTTC. This sequence encodes CASSIAPMREQFF. Together with reference TRBV19 and TRBJ2-1, the CDR3 gives the full variable domain: DGGITQSPKYLFRKEGQNVTLSCEQNLNHDAMYWYRQDPGQGLRLIYYSQIVNDFQKGDIAEGYSVSREKKESFPLTVTSAQKNPTAFYLCASSIAPMREQFFGPGTRLTVL.

The chain recombines TRBV6-5 with TRBJ1-4; D gene unclear. The germline V gene encodes CDR1 MNHEY and CDR2 SVGAGI. This CDR3 is 16 amino acids long. The V end lost 0 bases, the J end lost 8 bases, and 16 bases lay between the germline ends. CDR3 nucleotides: TGTGCCAGCAGTTACTCGGGCCCAGGATCGGGAGAAAAACTGTTTTTT. Amino acid sequence: CASSYSGPGSGEKLFF.

The chain carries TRBV2 and TRBJ1-5; 8 bases align to TRBD1. CDR1 is SNHLY and CDR2 is FYNNEI in the germline V gene. V gave up 6 bases and J gave up 1 base; unmatched junction bases: 11. The CDR3 has 17 residues. CDR3 protein: CASSELRTGLSNQPQHF. The CDR3 DNA sequence: TGTGCCAGCAGCGAACTTAGGACAGGGTTAAGCAATCAGCCCCAGCATTTT.

The rearrangement uses TRBV5-1 and TRBJ2-1, with D perhaps matching TRBD1 (6 bases). Germline loops: CDR1 SGHRS, CDR2 YFSETQ. V lost 0 bases, J lost 13 bases, and 11 bases lay in between. There are 12 residues in the CDR3. The CDR3 protein is CASSLAGRGQFF. Here the CDR3 DNA reads TGCGCCAGCAGCTTGGCGGGCAGGGGACAGTTCTTC.

This chain connects TRBV27 to TRBJ2-5; D not certain. The ends were cut back, 3 bases at V and 5 bases at J, with 10 bases in the middle. Germline V lookup: CDR1 MNHEY, CDR2 SMNVEV (reference sequence). The CDR3 consists of 13 residues. CDR3 protein: CASSFRPEETQYF. The CDR3, as DNA: TGTGCCAGCAGTTTCCGACCGGAGGAGACCCAGTACTTC.

V usage is TRBV19 and J usage is TRBJ2-2; TRBD2 agrees at 7 bases. Losses at the gene ends were 3 bases for V and 7 bases for J; bases not matched to a gene: 11. The CDR3 spans 16 residues. Germline CDR1 and CDR2: LNHDA and SQIVND (reference sequence). The CDR3 protein is CASSINSGEVNGELFF. CDR3 DNA: TGTGCCAGTAGTATCAACAGCGGGGAGGTTAACGGGGAGCTGTTTTTT.

The chain links TRBV7-2 to TRBJ2-1; 12 nucleotides line up with TRBD2. The CDR3 extends over 14 amino acids. Unmatched junction bases numbered 7, after V lost 0 bases and J lost 16 bases. Germline V gene sequence: CDR1 SGHTA, CDR2 FQGNSA. Here the CDR3 reads CASSLAPLAGGGFF. The CDR3 DNA follows: TGTGCCAGCAGCTTAGCACCACTAGCGGGGGGTGGTTTCTTC.

The chain employs TRBV19 and TRBJ2-1; D might be TRBD2 (7 bases). Between the trimmed V and J ends, which lost 2 bases and 7 bases, there was a span of 21 bases. This CDR3 comprises 17 residues. CDR1 and CDR2 (germline): LNHDA, SQIVND (reference sequence). CDR3 residues: CASSIRGLAGAMNEQFF. CDR3 coding DNA: TGTGCCAGTAGTATAAGAGGTTTGGCGGGGGCTATGAATGAGCAGTTCTTC.